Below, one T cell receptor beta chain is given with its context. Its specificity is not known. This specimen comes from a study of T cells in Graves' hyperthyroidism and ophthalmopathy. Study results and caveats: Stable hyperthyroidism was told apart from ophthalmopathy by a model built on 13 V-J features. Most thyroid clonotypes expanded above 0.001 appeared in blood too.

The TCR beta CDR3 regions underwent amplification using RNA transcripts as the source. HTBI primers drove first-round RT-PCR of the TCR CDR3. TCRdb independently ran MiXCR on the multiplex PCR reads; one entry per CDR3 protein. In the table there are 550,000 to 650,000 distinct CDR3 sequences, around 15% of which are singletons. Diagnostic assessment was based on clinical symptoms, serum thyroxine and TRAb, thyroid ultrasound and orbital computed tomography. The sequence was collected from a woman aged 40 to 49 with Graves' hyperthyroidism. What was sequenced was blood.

In DNA, the CDR3 is TGTGCCAGCAGTCCAGAGATCGTCGGGGAGCTGTTTTTT. Amino acid sequence: CASSPEIVGELFF. V gene TRBV2 combines with J gene TRBJ2-2; D uncertain. The CDR3 runs 13 residues. Per the germline V gene, CDR1 is SNHLY and CDR2 is FYNNEI. V was cut by 5 bases and J by 7 bases, with 11 bases left in between.